This T cell receptor (beta chain) was captured by sequencing in a study of shared clonotypes between healthy human individuals (dated by TCRdb to the early 2020s). As for the study more broadly: The cohort comprised two women and a few men aged 18 to 49 years. For each donor, CD4 naive and CD4 memory were each run on three plates, CD8 naive on two plates, and CD8 memory on one plate. To estimate repertoire size and how much clonotypes are shared between individuals, the study performed deep sequencing of blood TCR repertoires from a few healthy adults. To increase sequencing depth and limit assay-specific biases, different laboratories used diverse techniques to prepare libraries and sequence TCR repertoires. Per donor, leukapheresis produced somewhere between about 0.9 and 9 billion PBMCs.

The donors were healthy, HIV-negative adults with no recently reported acute infections or vaccinations. Only Caucasian adults living in Nashville, Tennessee, USA were represented among the donors. Magnetic negative selection was used to enrich CD4+ T cells, after which naive cells were positively selected on CD45RA and the negative fraction became the memory subset. After blood collection by leukapheresis, PBMCs were isolated using Ficoll-Histopaque density gradient centrifugation and then cryopreserved in the vapor phase of liquid nitrogen. Analytical flow cytometry was used to check the purity and quantity of each magnetically sorted T cell population. Genomic DNA was isolated from every sorted fraction and measured by UV absorbance on a Nanodrop 2000c. Using the deep immunoSEQ assay, multiplex PCR amplified TCR CDR3 regions from genomic DNA. Extracted genomic DNA from each cell subset was spread evenly across all wells of several immunoSEQ 96-well plates, with each plate serving as a replicate. Each replicate PCR for sorted subsets received roughly 200 ng genomic DNA, equal to about 30,000 T cell genomes. The purified libraries were quantified using a Qubit 3.0 fluorometer, sized with a Bioanalyzer 2100, and then quantified again using the KAPA Library Quantification kit. Every immunoSEQ 96-well plate was sequenced on a dedicated single-read 150-cycle Illumina NextSeq 550 flow cell. Turning to the authors' computational methods: The immunoSEQ output contained only junctional sequences without quality scores, so filtering could not match that applied to full-length reads. Sequences were annotated with PyIR, a Python wrapper for IgBLAST v1.9, and V/J genes and CDR3 were assigned using IMGT germline references. Reads were removed for weak V/J assignments (E-value above 1e-6), missing CDR3, stop codons, out-of-frame junctions, or ambiguous translated residues. V3J clonotypes were defined by identical inferred V gene, J gene, and CDR3 amino acid sequence. Percentage overlap between repertoires was calculated by dividing the number of shared unique clonotypes by the size of the smaller repertoire. Three approaches were used to assess repertoire richness: RTK rarefaction, the Chao1 estimator, and Recon v2.1 estimates of unobserved clonotypes. Generation probabilities were computed with OLGA for all TCRbeta clonotypes obtained by the gDNA method from several donors. This is the immuneACCESS table as TCRdb keeps it, with only in-frame sequences that have V and J called. A part of the clones is gone; compared with another copy, unresolved V genes explain less than half, and the rest is unexplained. D and trimming were read from the DNA, whereas the V and J calls and clone size are those reported in that table. The sample contains over 2 million clones, 85% to 95% of them found a single time. The ten largest account for 0.1% to 0.15% of the sample.

Study-level results and caveats: The small number of donors limited the genetic and exposure-history diversity represented. Only blood was sampled, and tissue TCR repertoires likely differ from those in blood. Estimated clonotype richness was generally larger for naive than for memory subsets. When several donors were compared, the shared fraction of clonotypes was roughly 4.8% for naive CD4, around 4% for naive CD8, 2% to 2.5% for memory CD4, and roughly 0.43% for memory CD8. Higher generation probabilities were observed for clonotypes shared by all four sorted-subset donors than for non-shared clonotypes. Based on pairwise subsampling, the degree of clonotype sharing among donors was expected to be affected by sequencing depth. Rarefaction of sorted-subset datasets indicated incomplete sequencing despite the large sequencing depth.

The CDR3, from cysteine to phenylalanine, totals 12 residues. Only the CDR3 DNA stays, 36 bases, in frame from base 1. Trimming costs V 0 bases and J 6 bases, and their ends lie 5 bases apart. The CDR1 and CDR2 encoded by the germline V gene are ENHRY and SYGVKD. With respect to this clone: Which antigen it targets is not known. No much larger clone is present one base from it, and per-base qualities are unavailable. In the same sample, other DNA sequences code for this CDR3.

The chain joins TRBV10-3 to TRBJ1-1; confidence is insufficient to name the D gene. The sequence derives from a man aged 18 to 30 in good health. The sequencing sample was made of naive CD4+ T cells sorted from blood. Interpreted using the paper, the cell subset or site label stands for: CD45RA+ positively selected. The CDR3: CAISESPAEAFF. The bases are TGTGCCATCAGTGAGTCCCCCGCTGAAGCTTTCTTT.